These T cell receptor beta chains were read from a single sample in a study of regulatory T cells in long-lasting Graves disease. Via MiXCR, TCRdb re-called the multiplex PCR reads, giving one row per CDR3 protein. The table shows 350,000 to 500,000 distinct CDR3 sequences, with 21% occurring only once. Sequenced here: peripheral blood mononuclear cells (PBMCs), sampled when the disease was refractory, from a patient treated with antithyroid drugs. The receptors come from a female donor with Graves disease. Each CDR3 is given with its conserved first and last residue. A D gene is named only where the DNA matches it firmly. The size entry is marked missing in some rows and otherwise reads once, few, many or a size class.

v_gene	j_gene	abundance	d_gene	CDR3nt	CDR3aa
TRBV10-3	TRBJ2-2	few	TRBD1	TGTGCCACCTCCCGCCCCCAAACAGGGGAGCCCGGGGAGCTGTTTTTT	CATSRPQTGEPGELFF
TRBV9	TRBJ2-6	many	TRBD2	TGTGCCAGCAGCTCCACCCCGGGGGGGGGGCGCCTAGGAACTGGGGCCAACGTCCTGACTTTC	CASSSTPGGGRLGTGANVLTF
TRBV7-8	TRBJ2-7	-	TRBD2	TGTGCCAGCGGACTAGCGGGATTGTACGAGCAGTACTTC	CASGLAGLYEQYF
TRBV20-1	TRBJ2-7	-	TRBD1	TGCAGTGCTAGACCGCTACAACAGGGGGCGCTTAAGCGGCAGTACTTC	CSARPLQQGALKRQYF
TRBV20-1	TRBJ2-2	many	-	TGCAGTGCTAGTGGGCTCACCGGGGAGCTGTTTTTT	CSASGLTGELFF
TRBV15	TRBJ1-2	many	-	TGTGCCACCAGCAGAGCCTACAGGGACTACGGCTACACCTTC	CATSRAYRDYGYTF
TRBV14	TRBJ1-6	few	-	TGTGCCAGCAGCCAAGACTGGGCAGAGGGGGGGAATTCACCCCTCCACTTT	CASSQDWAEGGNSPLHF
TRBV20-1	TRBJ2-5	-	-	TGCAGTGCTAGAGATCAGGGACTTCAAGAGACCCAGTACTTC	CSARDQGLQETQYF
TRBV30	TRBJ1-5	-	-	TGTGCCTGGAGTACAGGGAGGCAGCCCCAGCATTTT	CAWSTGRQPQHF
TRBV9	TRBJ1-1	few	-	TGTGCCAGCAGCGCGACAGGTAAAGAAGCTTTCTTT	CASSATGKEAFF
TRBV19	TRBJ1-1	many	TRBD1	TGTGCCAGTAGTGCCAGGGGGCCGAACACTGAAGCTTTCTTT	CASSARGPNTEAFF
TRBV18	TRBJ1-1	many	-	TGTGCCAGCTCCAAGGACGAAAACACTGAAGCTTTCTTT	CASSKDENTEAFF
TRBV19	TRBJ1-2	many	-	TGTGCCAGTTGCGAAGAACGGCTCTTTGGCTACACCTTC	CASCEERLFGYTF
TRBV19	TRBJ1-5	few	TRBD1	TGTGCCAGTAGCAACCGGGACAGGGGGCGGAATCAGCCCCAGCATTTT	CASSNRDRGRNQPQHF
TRBV5-1	TRBJ2-7	few	-	TGCGCCAGCAGCTCAGGGGACCTCTCCTACGAGCAGTACTTC	CASSSGDLSYEQYF
TRBV7-8	TRBJ2-5	few	-	TGTGCCAGCAGCTTAGGCGCTGGACAGATCCAAGAGACCCAGTACTTC	CASSLGAGQIQETQYF
TRBV12-5	TRBJ1-2	many	-	TGTGCTAGTGGTCCCCCCGGGGGGCAAGGCTACACCTTC	CASGPPGGQGYTF
TRBV2	TRBJ1-2	-	-	TGTGCCAGCAGTGAGGGGGCAAGCTATGGCTACACCTTC	CASSEGASYGYTF
TRBV27	TRBJ2-1	few	-	TGTGCCAGCAGTTTATTGGCTTCTGGGAATGAGCAGTTCTTC	CASSLLASGNEQFF
TRBV9	TRBJ2-5	once	TRBD1	TGTGCCAGCAGCCGACAGGGGAGCGGGGAGACCCAGTACTTC	CASSRQGSGETQYF
TRBV19	TRBJ1-5	-	-	TGTGCCAGTAGTATAGGCAGCGCTTTTAGCAATCAGCCCCAGCATTTT	CASSIGSAFSNQPQHF
TRBV9	TRBJ1-2	few	TRBD1	TGTGCATCCGGGGGGACAGGGAAGGGCTACACCTTC	CASGGTGKGYTF